This is a list of T cell receptor beta chains from one sample in a study of cytotoxic CD8 clonotypes in ibrutinib-treated CLL. Here immunoSEQ multiplex PCR was the method, and the copy in TCRdb shows in-frame clones only, minus some. The sample consists of over 250,000 clones, around 76% of them appearing once. The sample was PBMCs, taken at disease progression, from a patient treated with ibrutinib. The receptors come from a human donor with chronic lymphocytic leukemia. Each CDR3 is given with its conserved first and last residue. Each record gives: clone size, J gene, V gene, CDR3 protein. For some rows the clone size is stated as once, few or many, or as a class when expanded; others skip it.

size: NA; J: TRBJ1-5; V: TRBV19; CDR3: CASSITQGPLNQPQHF
size: NA; J: TRBJ2-2; V: TRBV25-1; CDR3: CASSEPGLFTGELFF
size: NA; J: TRBJ2-1; V: TRBV19; CDR3: CASSIKQGYYNEQFF
size: NA; J: TRBJ1-5; V: TRBV6-6; CDR3: CASSYSPRFGQPQHF
size: NA; J: TRBJ2-7; V: TRBV9; CDR3: CASNDGSAGYEQYF
size: NA; J: TRBJ2-1; V: TRBV10-2; CDR3: CASSDLRLAGGPYNEQFF
size: NA; J: TRBJ2-7; V: TRBV5-1; CDR3: CASSSKGIFYEQYF
size: NA; J: TRBJ1-2; V: TRBV15; CDR3: CATSSHGGRLGGYTF
size: NA; J: TRBJ2-4; V: TRBV9; CDR3: CASSVGLAKNIQYF
size: NA; J: TRBJ2-5; V: TRBV4-1; CDR3: CASSQDPLELQETQYF
size: many; J: TRBJ2-5; V: TRBV9; CDR3: CASSVGEGLETQYF
size: NA; J: TRBJ2-5; V: TRBV7-2; CDR3: CASSLDGAEETQYF
size: NA; J: TRBJ1-1; V: TRBV28; CDR3: CASSPGGRQARAFF
size: NA; J: TRBJ2-5; V: TRBV7-6; CDR3: CASSLARETQYF
size: NA; J: TRBJ2-7; V: TRBV5-1; CDR3: CASTHGLPGGEQYF
size: NA; J: TRBJ2-3; V: TRBV7-9; CDR3: CASSSRVPSGDTQYF
size: NA; J: TRBJ1-2; V: TRBV11-2; CDR3: CASSLPPPGGYGYTF
size: few; J: TRBJ2-7; V: TRBV18; CDR3: CASCLGPTYEQYF
size: NA; J: TRBJ2-7; V: TRBV27; CDR3: CAIPCQQFKRIPGTYSYEQYF
size: once; J: TRBJ2-5; V: TRBV5-1; CDR3: CASSSTGASGETQYF
size: NA; J: TRBJ2-5; V: TRBV5-4; CDR3: CASSRATGQETQYF
size: NA; J: TRBJ1-4; V: TRBV7-9; CDR3: CASRHTGQDEKLFF
size: once; J: TRBJ2-1; V: TRBV18; CDR3: CASSPRGVNEQFF
size: NA; J: TRBJ2-3; V: TRBV6-1; CDR3: CASSVGLATDTQYF
size: NA; J: TRBJ2-3; V: TRBV5-1; CDR3: CASSREQARDTQYF
size: NA; J: TRBJ1-3; V: TRBV29-1; CDR3: CSVAVGSGNTIYF
size: once; J: TRBJ1-3; V: TRBV15; CDR3: CATSRDPGSGNTIYF
size: NA; J: TRBJ1-1; V: TRBV15; CDR3: CATSRVGDTEAFF
size: NA; J: TRBJ2-2; V: TRBV25-1; CDR3: CASSGTNTGELFF
size: few; J: TRBJ2-3; V: TRBV10-3; CDR3: CAISEGNNAGQYF
size: NA; J: TRBJ2-1; V: TRBV6-5; CDR3: CASRKGLAQEQFF
size: NA; J: TRBJ1-5; V: TRBV27; CDR3: CASSLQVTRQPQHF
size: NA; J: TRBJ2-2; V: TRBV9; CDR3: CASSVTQTGTGELFF
size: NA; J: TRBJ2-7; V: TRBV5-1; CDR3: CASRSGLAALPDEQYF
size: NA; J: TRBJ2-7; V: TRBV28; CDR3: CASTPNMGGKSEQYF
size: NA; J: TRBJ2-7; V: TRBV27; CDR3: CASSFSASSYEQYF
size: NA; J: TRBJ2-1; V: TRBV18; CDR3: CASSPGTSDISEQFF
size: NA; J: TRBJ2-3; V: TRBV6-1; CDR3: CASSEQGTDTQYF
size: NA; J: TRBJ2-1; V: TRBV9; CDR3: CASSIRDSSLNEQFF
size: NA; J: TRBJ1-1; V: TRBV6-1; CDR3: CASSLPGQNTEAFF
size: NA; J: TRBJ1-3; V: TRBV4-1; CDR3: CASSHATGGNTIYF